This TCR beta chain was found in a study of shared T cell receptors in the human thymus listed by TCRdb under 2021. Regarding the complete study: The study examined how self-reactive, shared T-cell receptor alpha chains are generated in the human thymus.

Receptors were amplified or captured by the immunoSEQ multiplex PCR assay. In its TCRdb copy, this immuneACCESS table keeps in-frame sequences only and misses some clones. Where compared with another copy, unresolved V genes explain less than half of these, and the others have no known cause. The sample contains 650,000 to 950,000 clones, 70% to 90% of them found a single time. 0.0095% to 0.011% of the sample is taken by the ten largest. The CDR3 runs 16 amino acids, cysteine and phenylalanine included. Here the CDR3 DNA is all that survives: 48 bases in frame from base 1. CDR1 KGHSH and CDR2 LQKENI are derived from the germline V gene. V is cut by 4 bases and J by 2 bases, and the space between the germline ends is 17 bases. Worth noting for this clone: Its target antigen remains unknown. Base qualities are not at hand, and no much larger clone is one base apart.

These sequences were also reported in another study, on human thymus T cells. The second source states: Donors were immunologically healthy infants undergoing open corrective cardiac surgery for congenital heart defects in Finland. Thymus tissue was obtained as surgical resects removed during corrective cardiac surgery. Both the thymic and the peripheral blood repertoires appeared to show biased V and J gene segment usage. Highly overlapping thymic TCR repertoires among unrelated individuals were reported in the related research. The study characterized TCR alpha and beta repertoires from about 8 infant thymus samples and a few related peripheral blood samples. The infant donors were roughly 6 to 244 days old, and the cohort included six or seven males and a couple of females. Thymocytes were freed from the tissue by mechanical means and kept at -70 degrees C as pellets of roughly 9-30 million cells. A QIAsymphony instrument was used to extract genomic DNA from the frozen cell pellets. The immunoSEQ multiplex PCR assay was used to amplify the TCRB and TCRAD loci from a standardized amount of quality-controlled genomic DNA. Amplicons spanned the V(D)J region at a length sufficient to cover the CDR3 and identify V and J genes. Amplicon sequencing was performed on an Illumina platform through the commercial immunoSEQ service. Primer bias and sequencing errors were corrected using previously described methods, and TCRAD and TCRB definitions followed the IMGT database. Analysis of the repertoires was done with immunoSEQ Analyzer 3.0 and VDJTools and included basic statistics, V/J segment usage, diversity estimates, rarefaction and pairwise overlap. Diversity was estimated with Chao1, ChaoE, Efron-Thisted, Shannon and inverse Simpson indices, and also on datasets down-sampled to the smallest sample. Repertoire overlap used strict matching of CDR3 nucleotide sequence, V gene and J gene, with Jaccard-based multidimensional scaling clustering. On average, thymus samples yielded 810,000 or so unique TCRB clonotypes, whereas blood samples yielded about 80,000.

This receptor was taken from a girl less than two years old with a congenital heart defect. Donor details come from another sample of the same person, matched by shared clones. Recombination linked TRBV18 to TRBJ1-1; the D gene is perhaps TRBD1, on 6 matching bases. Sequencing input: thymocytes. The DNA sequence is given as TGTGCCAGCTCACTCCGCCCCGGGACAATTAACACTGAAGCTTTCTTT. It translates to CASSLRPGTINTEAFF.